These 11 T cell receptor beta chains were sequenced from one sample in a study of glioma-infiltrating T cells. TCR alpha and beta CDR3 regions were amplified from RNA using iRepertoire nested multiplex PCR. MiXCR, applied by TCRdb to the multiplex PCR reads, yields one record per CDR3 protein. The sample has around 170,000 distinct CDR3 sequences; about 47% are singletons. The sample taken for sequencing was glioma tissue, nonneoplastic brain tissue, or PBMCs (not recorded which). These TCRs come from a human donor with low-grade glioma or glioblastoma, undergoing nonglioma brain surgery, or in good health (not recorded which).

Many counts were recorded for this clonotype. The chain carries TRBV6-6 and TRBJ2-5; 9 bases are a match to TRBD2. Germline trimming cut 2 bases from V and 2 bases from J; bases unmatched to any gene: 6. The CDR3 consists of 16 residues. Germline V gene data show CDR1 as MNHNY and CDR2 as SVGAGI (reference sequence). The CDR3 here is CASSYGSGRRQETQYF. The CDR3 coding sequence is TGTGCCAGCAGTTACGGAAGCGGGAGGAGGCAAGAGACCCAGTACTTC.

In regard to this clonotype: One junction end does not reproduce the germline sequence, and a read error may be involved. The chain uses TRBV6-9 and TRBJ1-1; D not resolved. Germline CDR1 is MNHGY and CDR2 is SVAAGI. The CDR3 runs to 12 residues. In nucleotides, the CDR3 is TGTGCCAGCATTTTCCAATCTACTGAAGCTCTCTTT. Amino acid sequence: CASIFQSTEALF.

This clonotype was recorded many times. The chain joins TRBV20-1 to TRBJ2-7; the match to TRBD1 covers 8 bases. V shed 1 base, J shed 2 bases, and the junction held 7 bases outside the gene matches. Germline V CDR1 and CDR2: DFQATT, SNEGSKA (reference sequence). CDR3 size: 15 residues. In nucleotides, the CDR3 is TGCAGTGCTAGAGGGCCGGGACAGGAAACCTACGAGCAGTACTTC. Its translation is CSARGPGQETYEQYF.

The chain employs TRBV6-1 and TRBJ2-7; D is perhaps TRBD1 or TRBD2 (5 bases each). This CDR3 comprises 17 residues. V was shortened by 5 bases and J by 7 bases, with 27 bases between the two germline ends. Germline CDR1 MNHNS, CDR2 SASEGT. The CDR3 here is CASSLKAVIRGLCEQYF. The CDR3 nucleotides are TGTGCCAGCAGTCTTAAGGCAGTGATTCGGGGCCTCTGTGAGCAGTACTTC.

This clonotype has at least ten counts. In DNA form, the CDR3 reads TGTGCCAGCAGTTCAGGGGGTATCGGGACTGAAGCTTTCTTT. It yields the protein CASSSGGIGTEAFF. The chain uses TRBV6-1 and TRBJ1-1, with TRBD1 matching 7 bases. Germline V CDR1 and CDR2: MNHNS, SASEGT. This CDR3 comprises 14 residues. With V trimmed by 5 bases and J by 5 bases, 8 bases remained unmatched.

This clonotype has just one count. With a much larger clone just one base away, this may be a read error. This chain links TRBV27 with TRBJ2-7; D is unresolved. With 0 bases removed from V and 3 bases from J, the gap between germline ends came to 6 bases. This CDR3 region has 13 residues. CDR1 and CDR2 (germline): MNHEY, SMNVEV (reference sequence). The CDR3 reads CASSLSVSYEQYF. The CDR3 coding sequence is TGTGCCAGCAGTTTATCTGTCAGCTACGAGCAGTACTTC.

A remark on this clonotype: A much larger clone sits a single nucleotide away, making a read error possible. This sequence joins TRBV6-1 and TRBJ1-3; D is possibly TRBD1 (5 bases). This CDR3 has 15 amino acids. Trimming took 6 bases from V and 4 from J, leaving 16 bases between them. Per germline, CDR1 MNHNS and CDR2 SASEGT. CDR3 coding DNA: TGTGCCAGCAGCCCCCGGGGGGAGAAAGGAAACACCATATATTTT. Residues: CASSPRGEKGNTIYF.

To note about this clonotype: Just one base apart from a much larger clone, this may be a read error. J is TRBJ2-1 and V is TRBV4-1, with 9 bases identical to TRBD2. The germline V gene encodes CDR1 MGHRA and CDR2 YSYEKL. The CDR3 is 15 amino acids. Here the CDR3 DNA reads TGTGCCAGCAGCTTAACACTAGCGGGTTATGATAAGCAGTTCTTC. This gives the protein CASSLTLAGYDKQFF.

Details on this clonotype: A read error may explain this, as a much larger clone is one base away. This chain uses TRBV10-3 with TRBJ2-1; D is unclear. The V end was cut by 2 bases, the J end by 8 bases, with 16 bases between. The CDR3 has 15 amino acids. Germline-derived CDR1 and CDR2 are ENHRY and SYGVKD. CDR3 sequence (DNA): TGTGCCATCAGTGAGCCGGGTTATTCGTACGATGAGCAGTTCTTC. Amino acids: CAISEPGYSYDEQFF.

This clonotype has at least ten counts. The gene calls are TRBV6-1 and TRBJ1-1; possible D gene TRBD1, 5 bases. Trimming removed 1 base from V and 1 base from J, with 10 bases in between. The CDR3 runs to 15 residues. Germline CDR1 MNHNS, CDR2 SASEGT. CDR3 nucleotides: TGTGCCAGCAGTGAAGGGGGCAGTCAGAACACTGAAGCTTTCTTT. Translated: CASSEGGSQNTEAFF.

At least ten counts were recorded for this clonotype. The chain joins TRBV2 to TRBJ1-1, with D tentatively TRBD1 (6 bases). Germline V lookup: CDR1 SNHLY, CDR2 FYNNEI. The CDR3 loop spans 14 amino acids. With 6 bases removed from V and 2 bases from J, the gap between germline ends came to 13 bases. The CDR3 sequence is CASSADRLNTEAFF. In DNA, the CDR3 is TGTGCCAGCAGCGCTGACAGGCTAAACACTGAAGCTTTCTTT.